The entry below gives a single T cell receptor beta chain sequence along with its context. Its antigen is not yet known. Nothing much larger sits one base from this clone, and base qualities are not available. The germline V gene (reference sequence) sets CDR1 to MNHEY and CDR2 to SMNVEV. V and J are trimmed by 2 bases and 4 bases, and the gene matches miss 2 bases of the junction. Reading from cysteine to phenylalanine, the CDR3 counts 14 amino acids. Here the CDR3 DNA is all that survives: 42 bases in frame from base 1. TCRbeta CDR3 regions were amplified from genomic DNA by means of the immunoSEQ Assay, a bias-controlled multiplex PCR. In the authors' own workflow: Within the assay, amplification of reference gene primers was used to estimate how many nucleated cells each sample contained. Sequence reads were collapsed and filtered to measure the absolute abundance of every unique TCRbeta CDR3 rearrangement. Productive Simpson clonality was computed per sample as the square root of Simpson's diversity index over productive rearrangements. Not all clones reach the TCRdb copy of this immuneACCESS table, which keeps in-frame sequences only. Checked studies attribute under half of the gap to unresolved V genes and leave the rest unexplained. Clone size and V and J calls were adopted from that table, with D and trimming inferred from the DNA. This sample lists 320,000 or so clones; around 84% were detected once. The ten most abundant clones make up around 2% of the sample.

Participants in the prospective study were enrolled through a virtual design, were aged about 18 to 89 years, and lived in fewer than 30 United States geographic areas. Cohort assignment in the prospective study relied on participant-reported clinical history from a screening survey and a study questionnaire. Exposed participants had been in contact with someone with a PCR-confirmed or clinician-diagnosed COVID-19 case within 2 weeks of study entry. In the prospective study, whole blood, serum and a nasopharyngeal or oropharyngeal swab were collected from each participant by mobile phlebotomists. Additional blood draws and questionnaires over an approximately two-month period could optionally be provided by prospective study participants. Blood samples from the prospective study were shipped frozen or at room temperature prior to DNA extraction. The sample is drawn from a study of blood T cell repertoires in COVID-19 (dated by TCRdb to between 2020 and 2021). About the study as a whole: Samples covering the acute and convalescent phases of COVID-19 were provided by collaborators in the United States, Italy and Spain. The material from the prospective study consisted of cDNA or gDNA derived from T cells, B-cell-depleted T cells, or PBMCs. A de-identified subject ID, COVID-19 status, age in years and sex were almost always included in the sample metadata. Subjects who had been exposed to COVID-19, were actively infected with it, or had recovered from it provided the deeply sampled blood TCRbeta repertoires that made up the dataset. The repertoires were released in a freely available public database meant as a resource for research on the immune response to SARS-CoV-2. HLA class I and class II types, where available, came from metadata supplied by the sample provider rather than from assay-based typing. The samples were drawn from the first 160 participants of the ongoing ImmuneRACE study and from roughly 1,300 subjects provided by 6 global collaborators. What the authors observed across the whole study: Clinical and demographic metadata were provided uncurated, with the amount varying by source and participant.

Sequences were obtained from PBMCs or T cells enriched from blood (not recorded which). Rearrangement joined TRBV27 to TRBJ1-2; 9 junctional bases match TRBD1. The clonotype was recovered from a woman aged 25 to 45 who had been exposed to COVID-19. The CDR3 sequence is CASSLTGGTYGYTF. The DNA sequence is as follows: TGTGCCAGCAGTTTAACAGGGGGCACCTATGGCTACACCTTC.